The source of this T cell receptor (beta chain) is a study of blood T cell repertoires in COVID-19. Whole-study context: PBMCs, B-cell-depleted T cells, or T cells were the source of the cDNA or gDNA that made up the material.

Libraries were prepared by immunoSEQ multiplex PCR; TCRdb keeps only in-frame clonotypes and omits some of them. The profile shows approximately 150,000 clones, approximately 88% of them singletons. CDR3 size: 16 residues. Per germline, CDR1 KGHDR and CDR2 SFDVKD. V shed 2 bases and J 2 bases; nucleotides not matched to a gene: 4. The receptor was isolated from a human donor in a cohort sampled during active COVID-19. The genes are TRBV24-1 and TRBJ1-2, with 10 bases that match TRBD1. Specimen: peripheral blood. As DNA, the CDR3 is TGTGCCACCAGTGATTCGACAGGGGGCAGAAACTATGGCTACACCTTC. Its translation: CATSDSTGGRNYGYTF.